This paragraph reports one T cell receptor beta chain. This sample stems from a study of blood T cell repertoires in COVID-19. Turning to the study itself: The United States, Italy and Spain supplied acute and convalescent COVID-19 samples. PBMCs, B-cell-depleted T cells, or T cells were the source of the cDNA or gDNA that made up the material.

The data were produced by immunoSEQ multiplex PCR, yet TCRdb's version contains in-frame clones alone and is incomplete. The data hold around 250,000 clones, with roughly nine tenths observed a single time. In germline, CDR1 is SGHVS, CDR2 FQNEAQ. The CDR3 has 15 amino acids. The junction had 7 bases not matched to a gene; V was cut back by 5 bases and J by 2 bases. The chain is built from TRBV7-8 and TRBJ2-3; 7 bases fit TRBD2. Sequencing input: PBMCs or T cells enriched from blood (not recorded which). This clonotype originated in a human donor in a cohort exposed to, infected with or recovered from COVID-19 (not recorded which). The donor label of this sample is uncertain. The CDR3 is CASSRQRGFTDTQYF. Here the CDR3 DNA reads TGTGCCAGCAGCAGGCAGCGGGGCTTCACAGATACGCAGTATTTT. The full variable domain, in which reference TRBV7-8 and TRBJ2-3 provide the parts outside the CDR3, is GAGVSQSPRYKVAKRGQDVALRCDPISGHVSLFWYQQALGQGPEFLTYFQNEAQLDKSGLPSDRFFAERPEGSVSTLKIQRTQQEDSAVYLCASSRQRGFTDTQYFGPGTRLTVL.